There are a few counts of the clone carrying this T cell receptor (beta chain). TCRbeta library construction was performed incorporating unique molecular identifiers. TCRdb analysed the PCR reads with MiXCR anew, one entry per CDR3 protein. The sample holds some 640,000 distinct CDR3 sequences, roughly 17% seen once. This entry comes from a study of T-cell reconstitution after alpha-beta-depleted transplantation in children. The CDR3 runs 14 residues. Trimming stripped 4 bases from V and 2 bases from J, with 11 bases between. Per germline, CDR1 SGHNT and CDR2 YYREEE (reference sequence). The sample in question was PBMCs from the stem cell graft donor, obtained from the stem cell graft. This clonotype originated in a human donor who donated a stem cell graft to a child with acute myeloid leukemia. The genes are TRBV5-4 and TRBJ2-3, with D perhaps TRBD1 or TRBD2 (5 bases each). The CDR3 sequence: CASSPGRNTDTQYF. CDR3 nucleotides: TGTGCCAGCAGCCCGGGACGGAACACAGATACGCAGTATTTT.